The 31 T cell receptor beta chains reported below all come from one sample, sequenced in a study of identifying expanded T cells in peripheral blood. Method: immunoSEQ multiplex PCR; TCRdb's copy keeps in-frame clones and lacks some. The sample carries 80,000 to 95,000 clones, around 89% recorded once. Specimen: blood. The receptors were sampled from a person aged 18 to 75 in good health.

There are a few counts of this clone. CDR3 in amino acids: CASSLGGGEETQYF. Written as DNA, the CDR3 is TGTGCCAGCAGCTTGGGAGGAGGAGAAGAGACCCAGTACTTC. The chain couples TRBV5-4 to TRBJ2-5, with D tentatively TRBD2 (5 bases). The CDR3 extends over 14 amino acids. Germline assignment: CDR1 SGHNT and CDR2 YYREEE (reference sequence). Trimming cost V 0 bases and J 3 bases, with 9 bases left between them.

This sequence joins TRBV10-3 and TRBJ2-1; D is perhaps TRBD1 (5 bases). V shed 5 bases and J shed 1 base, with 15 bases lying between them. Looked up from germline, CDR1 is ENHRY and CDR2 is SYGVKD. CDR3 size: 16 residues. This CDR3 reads CAISPLGQGSYNEQFF. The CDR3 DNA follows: TGTGCCATCAGTCCCCTGGGGCAGGGTTCCTACAATGAGCAGTTCTTC.

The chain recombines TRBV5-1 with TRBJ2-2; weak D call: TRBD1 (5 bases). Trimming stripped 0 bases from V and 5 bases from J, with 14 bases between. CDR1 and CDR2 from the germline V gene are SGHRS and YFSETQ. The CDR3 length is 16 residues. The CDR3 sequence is CASSLGAGFGTGELFF. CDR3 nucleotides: TGCGCCAGCAGCTTGGGGGCAGGGTTCGGGACCGGGGAGCTGTTTTTT.

CDR3 amino acids: CASSRDGYTDTQYF. As DNA, the CDR3 is TGTGCCAGCTCCCGGGACGGGTACACAGATACGCAGTATTTT. The genes are TRBV2 and TRBJ2-3; either TRBD1 or TRBD2 may supply D (5 bases each). The CDR3 sequence is 14 residues long. Trimming shortened V by 8 bases and J by 2 bases, and 14 bases separated the two germline ends. The germline V gene has CDR1 SNHLY and CDR2 FYNNEI.

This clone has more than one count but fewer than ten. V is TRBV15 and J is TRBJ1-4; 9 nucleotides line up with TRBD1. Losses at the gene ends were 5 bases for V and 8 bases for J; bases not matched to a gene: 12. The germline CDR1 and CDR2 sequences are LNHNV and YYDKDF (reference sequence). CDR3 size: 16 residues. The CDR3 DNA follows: TGTGCCACCAGCCGCTCCACCGGGACAGGGAGCGAAAAACTGTTTTTT. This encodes CATSRSTGTGSEKLFF.

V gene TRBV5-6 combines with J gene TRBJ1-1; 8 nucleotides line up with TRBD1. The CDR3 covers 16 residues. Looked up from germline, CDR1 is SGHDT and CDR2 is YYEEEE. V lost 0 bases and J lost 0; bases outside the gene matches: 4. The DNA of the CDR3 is TGTGCCAGCAGCTTGGGATCAGGGGGCTTGAACACTGAAGCTTTCTTT. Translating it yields CASSLGSGGLNTEAFF.

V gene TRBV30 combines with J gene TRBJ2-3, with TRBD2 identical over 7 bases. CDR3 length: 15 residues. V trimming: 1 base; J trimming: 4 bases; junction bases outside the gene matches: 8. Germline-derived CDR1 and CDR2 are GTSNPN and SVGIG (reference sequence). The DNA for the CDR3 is TGTGCCTGGAGTGCATGGGAGGGAATCGCAGATACGCAGTATTTT. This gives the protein CAWSAWEGIADTQYF.

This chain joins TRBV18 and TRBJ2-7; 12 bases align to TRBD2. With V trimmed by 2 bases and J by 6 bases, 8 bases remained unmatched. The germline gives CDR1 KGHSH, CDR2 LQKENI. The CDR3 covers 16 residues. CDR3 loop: CASSPWTSGTYGEQYF. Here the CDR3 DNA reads TGTGCCAGCTCACCATGGACTAGCGGGACTTACGGCGAGCAGTACTTC.

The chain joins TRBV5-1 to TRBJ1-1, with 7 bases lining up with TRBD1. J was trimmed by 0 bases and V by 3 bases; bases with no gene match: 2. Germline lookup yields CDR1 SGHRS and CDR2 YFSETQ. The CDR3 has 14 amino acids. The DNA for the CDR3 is TGCGCCAGCAGCTCAGACAGGGTGAACACTGAAGCTTTCTTT. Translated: CASSSDRVNTEAFF.

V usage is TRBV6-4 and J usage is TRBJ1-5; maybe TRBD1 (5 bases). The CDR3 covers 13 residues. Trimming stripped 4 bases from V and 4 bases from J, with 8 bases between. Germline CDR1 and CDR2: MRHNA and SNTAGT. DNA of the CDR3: TGTGCCAGCAGTGCGACAGAAAATCAGCCCCAGCATTTT. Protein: CASSATENQPQHF.

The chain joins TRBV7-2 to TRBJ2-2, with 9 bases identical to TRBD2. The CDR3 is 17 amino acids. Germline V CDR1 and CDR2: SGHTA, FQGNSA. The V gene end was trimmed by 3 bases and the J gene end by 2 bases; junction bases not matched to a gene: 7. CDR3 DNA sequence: TGTGCCAGCAGCTTGATCGGGACTAGCAGAAACACCGGGGAGCTGTTTTTT. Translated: CASSLIGTSRNTGELFF.

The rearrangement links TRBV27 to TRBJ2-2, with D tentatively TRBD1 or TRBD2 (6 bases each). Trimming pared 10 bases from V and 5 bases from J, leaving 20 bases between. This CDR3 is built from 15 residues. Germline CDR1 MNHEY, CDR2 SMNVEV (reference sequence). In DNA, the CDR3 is TGTGCCACGTTCACACCGGGGGCAAGGACCGGGGAGCTGTTTTTT. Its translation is CATFTPGARTGELFF.

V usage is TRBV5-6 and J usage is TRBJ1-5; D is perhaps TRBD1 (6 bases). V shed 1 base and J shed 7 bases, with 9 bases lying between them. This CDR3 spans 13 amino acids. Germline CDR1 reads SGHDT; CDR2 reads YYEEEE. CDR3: CASSLNREQPQHF. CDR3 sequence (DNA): TGTGCCAGCAGCTTGAACAGGGAACAGCCCCAGCATTTT.

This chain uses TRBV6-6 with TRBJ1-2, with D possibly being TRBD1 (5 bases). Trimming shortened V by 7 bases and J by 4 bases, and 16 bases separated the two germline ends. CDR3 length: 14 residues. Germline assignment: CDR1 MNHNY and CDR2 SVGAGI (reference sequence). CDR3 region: CASNQKGVVYGYTF. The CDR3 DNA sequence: TGTGCCAGCAACCAAAAAGGGGTGGTCTATGGCTACACCTTC.

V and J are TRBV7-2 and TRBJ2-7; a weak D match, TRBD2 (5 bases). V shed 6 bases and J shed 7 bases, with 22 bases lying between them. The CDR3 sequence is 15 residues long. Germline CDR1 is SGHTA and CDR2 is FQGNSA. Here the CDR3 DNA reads TGTGCCAGCAGGCCAGGAGGATCCCTCGTGGGGGAGCAGTACTTC. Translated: CASRPGGSLVGEQYF.

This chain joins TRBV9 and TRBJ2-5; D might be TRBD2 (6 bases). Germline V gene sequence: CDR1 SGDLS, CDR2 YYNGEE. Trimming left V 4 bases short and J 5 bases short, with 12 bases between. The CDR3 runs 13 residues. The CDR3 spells CASSTRLEETQYF. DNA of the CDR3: TGTGCCAGCAGCACCCGACTAGAGGAGACCCAGTACTTC.

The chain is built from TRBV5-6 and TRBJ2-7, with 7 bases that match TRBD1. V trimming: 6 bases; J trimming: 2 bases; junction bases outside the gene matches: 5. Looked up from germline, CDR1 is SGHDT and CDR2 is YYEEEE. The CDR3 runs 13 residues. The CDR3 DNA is TGTGCCAGCACGGAACAGGGGACCTACGAGCAGTACTTC. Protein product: CASTEQGTYEQYF.

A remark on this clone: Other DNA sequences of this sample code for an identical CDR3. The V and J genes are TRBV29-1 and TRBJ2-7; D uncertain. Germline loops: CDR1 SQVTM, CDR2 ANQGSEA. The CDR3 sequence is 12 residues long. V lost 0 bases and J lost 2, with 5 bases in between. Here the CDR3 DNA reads TGCAGCGTTGAAGAAGGCACCTACGAGCAGTACTTC. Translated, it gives CSVEEGTYEQYF.

The CDR3 protein is CATNRGTYNEQFF. In nucleotides, the CDR3 is TGTGCCACAAACAGGGGGACGTACAATGAGCAGTTCTTC. This chain joins TRBV19 and TRBJ2-1; 8 bases map to TRBD1. This CDR3 region has 13 residues. Germline assignment: CDR1 LNHDA and CDR2 SQIVND (reference sequence). V was pared by 10 bases and J by 4 bases, with 6 bases of the junction left unmatched.

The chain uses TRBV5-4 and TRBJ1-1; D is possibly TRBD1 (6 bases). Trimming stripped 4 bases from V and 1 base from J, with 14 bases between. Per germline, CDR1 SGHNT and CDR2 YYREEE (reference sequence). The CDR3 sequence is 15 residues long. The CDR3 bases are TGTGCCAGCAGCCAAGGGGGGGACACGAACACTGAAGCTTTCTTT. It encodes CASSQGGDTNTEAFF.

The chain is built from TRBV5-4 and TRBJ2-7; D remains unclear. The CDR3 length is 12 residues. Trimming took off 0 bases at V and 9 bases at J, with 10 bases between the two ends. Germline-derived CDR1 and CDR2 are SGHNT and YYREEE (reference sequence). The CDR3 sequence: CASSLESEGQYF. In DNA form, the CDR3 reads TGTGCCAGCAGCTTGGAGTCGGAAGGGCAGTACTTC.

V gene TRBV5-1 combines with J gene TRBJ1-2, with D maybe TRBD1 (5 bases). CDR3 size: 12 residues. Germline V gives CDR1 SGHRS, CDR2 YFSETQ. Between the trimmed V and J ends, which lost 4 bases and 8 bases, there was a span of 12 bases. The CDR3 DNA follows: TGCGCCAGCAGCCCCGGAGGGGACGGCTACACCTTC. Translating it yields CASSPGGDGYTF.

This chain's CDR3 is CASSFGTTSYNEQFF. CDR3 sequence (DNA): TGTGCCAGCAGCTTCGGGACTACCTCCTACAATGAGCAGTTCTTC. The chain carries TRBV11-3 and TRBJ2-1, with 7 nucleotides matching TRBD2. The V gene end was trimmed by 3 bases and the J gene end by 0 bases; junction bases not matched to a gene: 2. Per germline, CDR1 SGHNT and CDR2 YENEEA. The CDR3 is 15 amino acids.

The CDR3 nucleotides are TGTGCCAGTGGGACAGTCTTTAGCAATCAGCCCCAGCATTTT. Translating gives CASGTVFSNQPQHF. The chain links TRBV2 to TRBJ1-5; 7 bases line up with TRBD1. The CDR3 runs to 14 residues. The V and J ends lost 9 bases and 0 bases, in that order; junction bases with no gene match: 5. CDR1 SNHLY and CDR2 FYNNEI come from the germline V gene.

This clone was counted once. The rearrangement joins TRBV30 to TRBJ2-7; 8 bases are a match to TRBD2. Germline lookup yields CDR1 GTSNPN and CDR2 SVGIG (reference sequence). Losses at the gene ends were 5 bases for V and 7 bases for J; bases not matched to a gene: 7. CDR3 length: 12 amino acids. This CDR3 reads CAWWRGAGEQYF. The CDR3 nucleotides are TGTGCCTGGTGGCGGGGGGCGGGTGAGCAGTACTTC.

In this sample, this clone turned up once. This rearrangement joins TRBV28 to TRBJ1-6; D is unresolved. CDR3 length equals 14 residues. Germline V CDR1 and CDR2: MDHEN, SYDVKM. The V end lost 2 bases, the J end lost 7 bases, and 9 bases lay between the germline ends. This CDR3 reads CASSLLIRNSPLHF. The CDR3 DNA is TGTGCCAGCAGTTTACTCATCCGGAATTCACCCCTCCACTTT.

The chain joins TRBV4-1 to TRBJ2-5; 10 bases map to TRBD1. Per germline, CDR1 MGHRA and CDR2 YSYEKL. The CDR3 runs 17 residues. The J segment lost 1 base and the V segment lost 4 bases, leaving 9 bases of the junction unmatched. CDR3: CASSPRSGTGVQETQYF. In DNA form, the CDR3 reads TGCGCCAGCAGCCCGCGGTCCGGGACAGGGGTCCAAGAGACCCAGTACTTC.

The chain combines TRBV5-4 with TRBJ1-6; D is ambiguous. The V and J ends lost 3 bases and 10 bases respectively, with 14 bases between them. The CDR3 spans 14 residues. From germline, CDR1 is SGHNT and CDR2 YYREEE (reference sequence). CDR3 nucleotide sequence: TGTGCCAGCAGCTCGACGGGGTTGGGGTCACCCCTCCACTTT. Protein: CASSSTGLGSPLHF. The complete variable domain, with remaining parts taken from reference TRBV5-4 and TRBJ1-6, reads ETGVTQSPTHLIKTRGQQVTLRCSSQSGHNTVSWYQQALGQGPQFIFQYYREEENGRGNFPPRFSGLQFPNYSSELNVNALELDDSALYLCASSSTGLGSPLHFGNGTRLTVT.

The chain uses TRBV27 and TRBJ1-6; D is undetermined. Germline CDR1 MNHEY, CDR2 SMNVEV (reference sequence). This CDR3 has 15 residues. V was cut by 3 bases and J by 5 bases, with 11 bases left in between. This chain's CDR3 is CASSFIRRDNSPLHF. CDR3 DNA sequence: TGTGCCAGCAGTTTTATCAGGAGGGATAATTCACCCCTCCACTTT.

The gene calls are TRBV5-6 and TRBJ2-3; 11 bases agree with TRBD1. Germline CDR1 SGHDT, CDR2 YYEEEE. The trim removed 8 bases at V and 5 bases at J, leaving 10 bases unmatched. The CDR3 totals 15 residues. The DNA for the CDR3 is TGTGCCAGTACAGCGGACAGGGGGCACGAAGATACGCAGTATTTT. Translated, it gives CASTADRGHEDTQYF. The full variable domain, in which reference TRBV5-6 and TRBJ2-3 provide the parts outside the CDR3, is DAGVTQSPTHLIKTRGQQVTLRCSPKSGHDTVSWYQQALGQGPQFIFQYYEEEERQRGNFPDRFSGHQFPNYSSELNVNALLLGDSALYLCASTADRGHEDTQYFGPGTRLTVL.

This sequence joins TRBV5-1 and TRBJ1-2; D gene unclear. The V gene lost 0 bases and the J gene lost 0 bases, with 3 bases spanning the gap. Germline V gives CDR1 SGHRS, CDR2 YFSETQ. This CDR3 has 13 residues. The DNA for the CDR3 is TGCGCCAGCAGCTTGGACACTAACTATGGCTACACCTTC. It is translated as CASSLDTNYGYTF.